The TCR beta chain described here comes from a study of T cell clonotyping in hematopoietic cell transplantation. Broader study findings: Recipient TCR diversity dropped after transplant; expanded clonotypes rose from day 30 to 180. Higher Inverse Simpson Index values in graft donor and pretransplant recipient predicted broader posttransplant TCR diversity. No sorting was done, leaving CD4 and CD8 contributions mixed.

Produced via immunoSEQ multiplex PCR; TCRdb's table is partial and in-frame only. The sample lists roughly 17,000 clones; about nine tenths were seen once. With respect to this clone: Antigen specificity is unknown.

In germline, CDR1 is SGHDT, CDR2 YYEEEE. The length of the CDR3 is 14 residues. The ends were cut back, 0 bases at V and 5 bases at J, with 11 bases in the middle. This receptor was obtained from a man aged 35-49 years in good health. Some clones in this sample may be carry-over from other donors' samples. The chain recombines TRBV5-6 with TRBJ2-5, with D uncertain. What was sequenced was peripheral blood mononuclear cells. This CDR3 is CASSLDLQKETQYF. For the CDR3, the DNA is TGTGCCAGCAGCTTGGACCTCCAGAAGGAGACCCAGTACTTC.